This T cell receptor beta chain was captured by sequencing in a study of CD8+ T cells in alopecia areata. Concerning this clone itself: Antigen unknown.

cDNA reverse transcribed from extracted RNA served as the sequencing template. Profiling relied on immunoSEQ multiplex PCR, and the TCRdb table lists in-frame clones only, not all of them. Of about 210,000 clones listed, roughly 56% are singletons. The treatment: oral pan-JAK inhibitor, 5-10 mg twice daily. Study-level results: An increase in clonality over normal scalp was evident in lesional scalp, especially alopecia totalis/universalis. Among the top 100, expanded CD8+ clones, as well as scalp clonality, were significantly decreased by tofacitinib.

The CDR3 covers 14 residues. V lost 0 bases to trimming and J lost 1 base, with 7 bases between them. From germline, CDR1 is SGDLS and CDR2 YYNGEE. The TCR comes from a human donor with alopecia areata. The chain links TRBV9 to TRBJ1-1, with D unresolved. The specimen comprised CD4+ T cells sorted from blood, sampled at week 4, from a patient treated with tofacitinib. The CDR3 is CASSVGQTNTEAFF. CDR3 nucleotides: TGTGCCAGCAGCGTAGGGCAGACGAACACTGAAGCTTTCTTT.